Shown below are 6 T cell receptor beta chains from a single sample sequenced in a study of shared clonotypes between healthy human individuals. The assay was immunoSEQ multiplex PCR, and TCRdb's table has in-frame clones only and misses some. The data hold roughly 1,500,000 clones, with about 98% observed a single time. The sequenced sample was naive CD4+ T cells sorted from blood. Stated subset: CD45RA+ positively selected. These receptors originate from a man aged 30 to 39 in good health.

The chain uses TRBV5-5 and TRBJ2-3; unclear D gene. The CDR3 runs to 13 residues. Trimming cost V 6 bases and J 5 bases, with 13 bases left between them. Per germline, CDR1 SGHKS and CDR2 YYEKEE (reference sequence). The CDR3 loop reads CASNYIPGDTQYF. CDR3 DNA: TGTGCCAGCAACTACATTCCGGGAGATACGCAGTATTTT.

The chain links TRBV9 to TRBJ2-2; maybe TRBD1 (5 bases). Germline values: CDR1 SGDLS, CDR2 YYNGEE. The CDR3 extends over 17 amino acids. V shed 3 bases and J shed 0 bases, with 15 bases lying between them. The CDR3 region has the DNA TGTGCCAGCAGCGCTCGAGGAGACAGAACGAACACCGGGGAGCTGTTTTTT. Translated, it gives CASSARGDRTNTGELFF.

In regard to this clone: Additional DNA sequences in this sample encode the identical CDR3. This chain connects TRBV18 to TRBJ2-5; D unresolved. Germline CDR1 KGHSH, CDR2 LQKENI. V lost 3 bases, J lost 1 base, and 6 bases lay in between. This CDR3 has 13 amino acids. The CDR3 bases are TGTGCCAGCTCACCTACCGCCCAAGAGACCCAGTACTTC. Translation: CASSPTAQETQYF.

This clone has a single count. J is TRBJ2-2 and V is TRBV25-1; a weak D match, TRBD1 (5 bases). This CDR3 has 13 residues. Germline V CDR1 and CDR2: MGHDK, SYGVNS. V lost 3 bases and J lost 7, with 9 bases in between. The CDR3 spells CASSDRAGGELFF. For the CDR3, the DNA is TGTGCCAGCAGTGACAGGGCAGGCGGGGAGCTGTTTTTT.

The CDR3: CASSPGTTISYEQYF. CDR3 nucleotides: TGTGCCAGCAGCCCCGGGACAACCATCTCCTACGAGCAGTACTTC. The rearrangement links TRBV28 to TRBJ2-7, with TRBD1 as a possible D gene (6 bases). CDR1 and CDR2 (germline): MDHEN, SYDVKM. The CDR3 runs to 15 residues. Trimming removed 6 bases from V and 0 bases from J, with 15 bases in between.

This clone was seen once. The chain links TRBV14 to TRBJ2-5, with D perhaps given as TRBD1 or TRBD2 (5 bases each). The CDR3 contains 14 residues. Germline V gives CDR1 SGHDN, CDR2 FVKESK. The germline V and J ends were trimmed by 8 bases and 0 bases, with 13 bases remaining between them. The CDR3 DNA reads TGTGCCAGCGGGAAGTGGGGGTACCAAGAGACCCAGTACTTC. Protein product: CASGKWGYQETQYF.